A single TCR beta chain is shown here with its context. No antigen is known for it. Per-nucleotide qualities are absent, and no much larger clonotype sits a single base away. This sample is drawn from a study of lymphopenia after photon versus proton radiotherapy (dated by TCRdb to about 2019). Context from the whole study: Photon and proton radiation therapy were compared by the study for their immunological effects in patients with gastrointestinal tumors who developed high-grade lymphopenia. A cohort of approximately 20 patients with gastrointestinal tumors who received either photon or proton therapy and subsequently developed lymphopenia was included. The goal of the study was to characterize the differences between the two radiation modalities in how they affect the immune system.

Spanning cysteine to phenylalanine, the CDR3 consists of 13 amino acids. Here the CDR3 DNA is all that survives: 39 bases in frame from base 1. The junction shows trimming of 1 base on V and 6 bases on J, plus 11 bases between the germline ends. CDR1 and CDR2, per the germline V gene (reference sequence), are GTSNPN and SVGIG. The library came from the immunoSEQ multiplex PCR assay. T cell repertoires were profiled with deep sequencing of rearranged TCR beta loci together with multiparametric flow cytometry. In TCRdb, the immuneACCESS table is reduced to in-frame sequences with V and J assigned. These tables do not hold every clone; where another copy was compared, an unresolved V gene accounts for under half, and the others remain unexplained. Present in this sample are 150,000 or so clones, more than 85% of which were seen just once. Of the sample, 4% to 5% is held by the ten largest clones. Broader findings and caveats from the paper: Across the cohort, a larger post-nadir drop in TCR diversity was inversely correlated with overall survival time among patients who died. After the lymphocyte count nadir, repertoires from photon-treated patients showed oligoclonal expansion, particularly of CD8+ Temra cells, and this expansion drove the decline in diversity. The authors looked at the survival association only in patients who died, and they framed better survival with proton therapy as a possibility rather than a demonstrated result. During treatment, patients who received proton therapy stayed relatively stable, whereas patients who received photon therapy lost naive T cells and TCR diversity and gained effector/memory populations.

The chain employs TRBV30 and TRBJ2-3, with no confidently assigned D gene. This clonotype was sampled from a man aged 45 to 65 with gastric cancer. Source: peripheral blood, taken from a patient treated with photon-based radiotherapy. CDR3 reads: CAWSGSWVDTQYF. The sequenced DNA is TGTGCCTGGAGTGGCTCGTGGGTGGATACGCAGTATTTT.